The sequence of this TCR beta chain was determined in a study of early T cells in non-severe SARS-CoV-2 infection. General study findings and limits: Anti-spike CD8 specificities were favored by VDJdb matching, whose results missed private and CD4 specificities.

Tagging with unique molecular identifiers was applied to individual cDNA molecules. One entry per CDR3 protein results from TCRdb running MiXCR on the 5' RACE reads. This sample has about 48,000 distinct CDR3 sequences, with 6% to 8% found just once. This clonotype was recorded a few times. Its antigen is not identified. The TCR originated in an adult who was a healthcare worker with PCR-confirmed SARS-CoV-2 infection or an uninfected control (not recorded which). Sequencing was performed on whole blood.

The CDR3 nucleotides read TGCGCCAGCAGCTTTGGGGGAGGCTATGGCTACACCTTC. Translating it yields CASSFGGGYGYTF. V is TRBV5-1 and J is TRBJ1-2; tentatively, D is TRBD1 (5 bases). V was trimmed by 2 bases and J by 4 bases, leaving 9 bases between them. CDR3 size: 13 residues. The germline V gene has CDR1 SGHRS and CDR2 YFSETQ.